This is a list of T cell receptor beta chains from one sample in a study of blood T cell repertoires in COVID-19. The data were produced by immunoSEQ multiplex PCR, yet TCRdb's version contains in-frame clones alone and is incomplete. Altogether around 100,000 clones are present, roughly 84% being singletons, with the ten largest covering roughly 5%. The sample comprised peripheral blood. The receptors were gathered from a woman at least 80 years old with acute or convalescent COVID-19. CDR3s include the opening cysteine and the closing phenylalanine or tryptophan. The order of the fields is D gene, V gene, clone size, J gene, CDR3 DNA, CDR3 protein. A D gene is named only where the DNA matches it firmly. Not every row has a clone size; where given, it reads once, few, many or a size class.

NA,TRBV2,NA,TRBJ1-1,TGTGCCAGCAAAATGGACAGCTATGAGAACACTGAAGCTTTCTTT,CASKMDSYENTEAFF
NA,TRBV9,NA,TRBJ2-3,TGTGCCAGCAGCTCCGGACTCACAACAGATACGCAGTATTTT,CASSSGLTTDTQYF
NA,TRBV29-1,NA,TRBJ2-7,TGCAGCGCGACAGTCTCCTACGAGCAGTACTTC,CSATVSYEQYF
NA,TRBV28,NA,TRBJ1-1,TGTGCCAGCAGTCCTGCAGGAATGAACACTGAAGCTTTCTTT,CASSPAGMNTEAFF
NA,TRBV9,NA,TRBJ2-5,TGTGCCAGCAGCGTAGGCGGGGCCCAAGGTCAGACCCAGTACTTC,CASSVGGAQGQTQYF
TRBD1,TRBV6-5,once,TRBJ2-7,TGTGCCAGCAGCGCGACAGGGGCTTCCTACGAGCAGTACTTC,CASSATGASYEQYF
TRBD1,TRBV7-2,NA,TRBJ2-4,TGTGCCAGCAGCTCAGGGGGCGCGACCAAAAACATTCAGTACTTC,CASSSGGATKNIQYF
TRBD2,TRBV5-1,NA,TRBJ2-1,TGCGCCAGCAGCTTGGACGTTAGCGGGCACAATGAGCAGTTCTTC,CASSLDVSGHNEQFF
NA,TRBV5-1,NA,TRBJ1-3,TGCGCCAGCTCGGAGACCGTTGGAAACACCATATATTTT,CASSETVGNTIYF
NA,TRBV7-8,NA,TRBJ1-1,TGTGCCAGCAGCTCAACGTACCGAGAAGGGGAAAGAGCTTTCTTT,CASSSTYREGERAFF
TRBD1,TRBV5-6,NA,TRBJ1-1,TGTGCCAGCAGCCGGGGCAGGGGGCACACTGAAGCTTTCTTT,CASSRGRGHTEAFF
NA,TRBV13,few,TRBJ1-1,TGTGCCAGCAGCTTGGGGGAGGGGCGAGGGAACACTGAAGCTTTCTTT,CASSLGEGRGNTEAFF
TRBD1,TRBV27,NA,TRBJ2-1,TGTGCCAGCAGTCCCGCTCCCCGTTGGACAGGGGGCGACCTACACAATGAGCAGTTCTTC,CASSPAPRWTGGDLHNEQFF
TRBD1,TRBV30,NA,TRBJ1-5,TGTGCCTGGAGGGGACAGCATAGCAATCAGCCCCAGCATTTT,CAWRGQHSNQPQHF
TRBD1,TRBV3-1/TRBV3-2,NA,TRBJ2-3,TGTGCCAGCAGCTGGGACAGAAACACAGATACGCAGTATTTT,CASSWDRNTDTQYF
NA,TRBV27,NA,TRBJ1-4,TGTGCCAGCAGCGCCTACACGGGTTTCGAAAAACTGTTTTTT,CASSAYTGFEKLFF
NA,TRBV4-1,NA,TRBJ1-1,TGCGCCAGCAGCCAGCCGCCACAGGGGAACACTGAAGCTTTCTTT,CASSQPPQGNTEAFF
TRBD1,TRBV3-1/TRBV3-2,NA,TRBJ1-1,TGTGCCAGCAGCCCACGGCCCGGACAGGGAGGGACTGAAGCTTTCTTT,CASSPRPGQGGTEAFF
NA,TRBV5-6,NA,TRBJ2-7,TGTGCCAGCAGCTTGTTAGGAGGCGAGCAGTACTTC,CASSLLGGEQYF
NA,TRBV6-4,NA,TRBJ1-2,TGTGCCAGCAGTGGTCGACGGGTCTGCTACACCTTC,CASSGRRVCYTF
NA,TRBV10-1,NA,TRBJ2-1,TGCGCCAGCAGCCAGGGGTCCTACAATGAGCAGTTCTTC,CASSQGSYNEQFF
TRBD2,TRBV4-1,NA,TRBJ2-2,TGCGCCAGCAGCCAAGAAGGACTAGCGGGAGGGGACACCGGGGAGCTGTTTTTT,CASSQEGLAGGDTGELFF
TRBD2,TRBV4-3,NA,TRBJ2-6,TGCGCCCGCAGCGGGAGAGGGGGGGCCGACAACTCTGGGGCCAACGTCCTGACTTTC,CARSGRGGADNSGANVLTF
NA,TRBV5-1,NA,TRBJ2-7,TGCGCCAGCAGCTTGCGGACAAGATCCTACGAGCAGTACTTC,CASSLRTRSYEQYF
TRBD1,TRBV19,NA,TRBJ1-1,TGTGCCAGTAAAACCGCAGGGGGGAGCACTGAAGCTTTCTTT,CASKTAGGSTEAFF